These T cell receptor beta chains were read from a single sample in a study of blood T cells in healthy people across ages. TCRdb itself ran the 5' RACE reads through MiXCR, one entry per CDR3 protein. The sample includes 600,000 or so distinct CDR3 sequences, around a fifth seen only once; the top ten take approximately 3.6%. Sequenced: blood. These receptors all come from a man between 65 and 80 years old in good health. The CDR3 runs from the conserved cysteine through the conserved F or W. The D gene is left open where the match is weak. Clone size appears in some rows only: once, few, many, or a class for an expanded clone.

CDR3 length,D gene,clone size,J gene,V gene,CDR3 DNA,CDR3 protein
16,TRBD1,many,TRBJ2-1,TRBV5-1,TGCGCCAGCAGCTTTTACCGGGACAGGGTCTACAATGAGCAGTTCTTC,CASSFYRDRVYNEQFF
13,.,few,TRBJ2-5,TRBV5-1,TGCGCCAGCAGTAAGACACGTCAAGAGACCCAGTACTTC,CASSKTRQETQYF
14,.,.,TRBJ2-3,TRBV20-1,TGCAGTGCAAAGAGGGGGGCTAGCACAGATACGCAGTATTTT,CSAKRGASTDTQYF
15,.,.,TRBJ2-1,TRBV14,TGTGCCAGCAGCCAAGTGGCAACACAGGGAGTTGAGCAGTTCTTC,CASSQVATQGVEQFF
11,.,many,TRBJ2-5,TRBV29-1,TGCAGCGTCAAGCCGGTAGAGACCCAGTACTTC,CSVKPVETQYF
11,.,few,TRBJ2-1,TRBV2,TGTGCCAGCAGTTACTACGATGAGCAGTTCTTC,CASSYYDEQFF
16,TRBD1,.,TRBJ1-1,TRBV5-1,TGCGCCAGCAGCGGGGGACAGGGGGTGCTGCACACTGAAGCTTTCTTT,CASSGGQGVLHTEAFF
12,.,.,TRBJ2-2,TRBV12-3/TRBV12-4,TGTGCCAGCAGAGGTTTGTCCGGGGAGCTGTTTTTT,CASRGLSGELFF
18,TRBD2,few,TRBJ2-1,TRBV10-3,TGTGCCATCAGTCCCGGGACTAGCGGGAGTATCTCCTACAATGAGCAGTTCTTC,CAISPGTSGSISYNEQFF
15,.,.,TRBJ2-1,TRBV12-3/TRBV12-4,TGTGCCAGCAGTTTTTACGCGACTCTCGGGAATGAGCAGTTCTTC,CASSFYATLGNEQFF
16,TRBD2,.,TRBJ2-1,TRBV12-3/TRBV12-4,TGTGCCAGCAGTTTTCGATGGGAGGGCGGGTACAATGAGCAGTTCTTC,CASSFRWEGGYNEQFF
16,TRBD1,few,TRBJ2-1,TRBV5-1,TGCGCCAGCAGTAGTCTCCTGGACAGGGGGTCGGGTGAGCAGTTCTTC,CASSSLLDRGSGEQFF
13,.,few,TRBJ2-1,TRBV7-9,TGTGCCAGCAGCCGAGAAACAGGCAATGAGCAGTTCTTC,CASSRETGNEQFF
20,TRBD1,.,TRBJ2-6,TRBV6-5,TGTGCCAGCAGTTACGCGTCCCAACAGGGGGCGGTCTCTGAGGCCAACGACCTGACTTTC,CASSYASQQGAVSEANDLTF
14,.,.,TRBJ2-1,TRBV7-9,TGTGCCGGCGATCGAAGAGGGCTCGGCAATGAGCAGTTCTTC,CAGDRRGLGNEQFF
12,.,.,TRBJ2-7,TRBV29-1,TGCAGCGTTGGCCAGGGGCCCAATGAGCAGTACTTC,CSVGQGPNEQYF
12,.,many,TRBJ2-3,TRBV12-3/TRBV12-4,TGTGCCAGCAGTTTAACAGCGAGGGGGCAGTATTTT,CASSLTARGQYF
12,TRBD1,.,TRBJ1-1,TRBV4-1,TGCGCCAGCAGCCGAGACAGGGGCGAAGCTTTCTTT,CASSRDRGEAFF
13,.,.,TRBJ1-1,TRBV5-1,TGCGCCAGCAGCCAACAGGGTTACACTGAAGCTTTCTTT,CASSQQGYTEAFF
16,TRBD1,.,TRBJ2-7,TRBV7-6,TGTGCCAGCAGCTTAGGGACAGCTCAGGGGGTTGGCGAGCAGTACTTC,CASSLGTAQGVGEQYF
15,TRBD1,few,TRBJ2-7,TRBV10-3,TGTGCCATCAGAGGGGACAGGGGGAGCGAGTACGAGCAGTACTTC,CAIRGDRGSEYEQYF
16,.,.,TRBJ2-7,TRBV12-3/TRBV12-4,TGTGCCAGCAGTTTAGCAGGAAAGGAGGGCTCCTACGAGCAGTACTTC,CASSLAGKEGSYEQYF
16,.,few,TRBJ2-1,TRBV2,TGTGCCAGCAGTGAAATCCGGACAAGCCTGTACAATGAGCAGTTCTTC,CASSEIRTSLYNEQFF
13,.,many,TRBJ2-3,TRBV27,TGCGCCAGCAGCTTGCTGGGCACAGATACGCAGTATTTT,CASSLLGTDTQYF
14,.,few,TRBJ2-1,TRBV5-6,TGTGCCAACAACCAACTTGGGATCTACAATGAGCAGTTCTTC,CANNQLGIYNEQFF
16,TRBD2,many,TRBJ2-1,TRBV6-6,TGTGCCAGCAGTTACTTACTAGCGGCTGGGGAGAATGAGCAGTTCTTC,CASSYLLAAGENEQFF
13,.,many,TRBJ1-5,TRBV6-1,TGTGCCAGCAACTTGGCAAGCAATCAGCCCCAGCATTTT,CASNLASNQPQHF
13,TRBD2,.,TRBJ2-1,TRBV6-2/TRBV6-3,TGTGCCGTCAACAGCGGGAGACACAATGAGCAGTTCTTC,CAVNSGRHNEQFF
15,.,.,TRBJ2-7,TRBV5-1,TGCGCCAGCAGCTTGGCTGTGGGGCCCTCCGGCGAGCAGTACTTC,CASSLAVGPSGEQYF
13,TRBD1,once,TRBJ1-6,TRBV28,TGTGCCAGTTCCGGGACAGGGCGGTCACCCCTCCACTTT,CASSGTGRSPLHF
13,.,many,TRBJ2-7,TRBV28,TGTGCCAGCAGTAGAGGTGGACTCTACGAGCAGTACTTC,CASSRGGLYEQYF
16,TRBD1,.,TRBJ1-5,TRBV4-1,TGCGCCAGCAGCCAAGATGGGAGGACAGGGTTTCAGCCCCAGCATTTT,CASSQDGRTGFQPQHF
15,.,.,TRBJ1-1,TRBV5-6,TGTGCCAGCAGCTTGGGAAGAAACGCGAACACTGAAGCTTTCTTT,CASSLGRNANTEAFF
15,.,few,TRBJ2-2,TRBV5-1,TGCGCCAGCAGCTTCGGCGGGTCGGTCACCGGGGAGCTGTTTTTT,CASSFGGSVTGELFF
15,TRBD1,.,TRBJ2-7,TRBV6-1,TGTGCCAGCAGTGAACCGGGACAGGGTGCGGACGAGCAGTACTTC,CASSEPGQGADEQYF
13,.,.,TRBJ1-2,TRBV27,TGTGCCAGCAGCCGAGGGACCGACTATGGCTACACCTTC,CASSRGTDYGYTF
15,TRBD1,few,TRBJ1-5,TRBV19,TGTGCCAGTACCTCCTGGACAGGGGATGGTCAGCCCCAGCATTTT,CASTSWTGDGQPQHF
18,TRBD2,.,TRBJ2-1,TRBV20-1,TGCAGTGCTAGAAAAACCGGGGGAGCGGGGAGCTCCTACAATGAGCAGTTCTTC,CSARKTGGAGSSYNEQFF
14,.,many,TRBJ2-1,TRBV5-1,TGCGCCAGCAGCTTGGAGGGACCCTACAATGAGCAGTTCTTC,CASSLEGPYNEQFF
14,.,few,TRBJ2-5,TRBV9,TGTGCCAGCAGCGTCTCAACAGGGACTGGGACCCAGTACTTC,CASSVSTGTGTQYF
18,TRBD2,.,TRBJ2-1,TRBV20-1,TGCAGTGCTAGAGATCAACTAGCGGGTTTCTTTTCCTACAATGAGCAGTTCTTC,CSARDQLAGFFSYNEQFF